This record concerns one T cell receptor beta chain sequence. The antigen remains unidentified. This sample is drawn from a study of tumor-infiltrating lymphocytes in primary liver carcinoma. Overall study: Productive TCRbeta reads per sample were roughly 3.5 to 8 million, not differing by tissue.

Study-level findings and limits: Pairs comparing tumor with adjacent tissue or blood overlapped less than pairs drawn from tumor regions. Significantly greater top-250-clone fractions characterized tumors relative to blood (p = 0.039).

From germline, CDR1 is SSHAT and CDR2 FNYEAQ (reference sequence). CDR3 length: 13 residues. The authors made TCR beta cDNA from about 500 ng total RNA with a constant-region primer. Three-round nested multiplex PCR performed with slightly modified ARM-PCR produced the TCR beta libraries. The first two PCR rounds used TRBV1-TRBV30 primers with a Cbeta primer, 10 cycles each. Via MiXCR, TCRdb re-called the multiplex PCR reads, giving one row per CDR3 protein. Here the sample spans about 75,000 distinct CDR3 sequences, 69% being singletons. Total RNA and DNA came together from approximately 20-30 mg of bulk tissue without cell sorting. Every patient had chronic HBV infection and was treatment-naive.

The sequence derives from a man between 35 and 55 years old with primary liver carcinoma and hepatitis B virus infection. Sample: tumor-adjacent normal liver tissue. The genes are TRBV7-7 and TRBJ2-1; 7 bases fit TRBD2. CDR3 in amino acids: CASGLGLTDEQFF. Written as DNA, the CDR3 is TGTGCTAGTGGACTGGGACTAACTGATGAGCAGTTCTTC.